The clone carrying this TCR beta chain was picked up many times. Its antigen remains unknown. The data belong to a study of identical twins. Study-level points and caveats: Conclusions rested on cross-sectional statistics rather than following the same donors.

In TCRdb, the 5' RACE reads were re-called with MiXCR into one record per CDR3 protein. The sample holds hundreds of thousands of distinct CDR3 sequences, 8% to 9% seen once. CDR1 is SGHRS and CDR2 is YFSETQ in the germline V gene. V was clipped by 9 bases and J by 1 base, with 16 bases between them. This CDR3 is 14 amino acids long. This sample also appeared in a second study, on yellow fever vaccine responses in identical twins.

The chain combines TRBV5-1 with TRBJ1-1; D perhaps matches TRBD1 (5 bases). This TCR derives from a woman under 30 in good health. The specimen was PBMCs. The CDR3 sequence is CATRAGTENTEAFF. The CDR3 coding sequence is TGCGCCACCCGAGCGGGGACGGAGAACACTGAAGCTTTCTTT.